The entry below gives a single T cell receptor (beta chain) sequence along with its context. This specimen comes from a study of blood T cell repertoires in COVID-19. The CDR3 extends over 14 amino acids. From germline, CDR1 is SQVTM and CDR2 ANQGSEA. The V and J ends lost 2 bases and 7 bases respectively, with 17 bases between them. Clones were read by immunoSEQ multiplex PCR, and TCRdb kept only the in-frame ones, dropping some. In the table there are more than 140,000 clones, more than 65% of which are singletons. The sequenced material came from peripheral blood. This TCR derives from a woman aged 45-59 years in a cohort sampled during active or convalescent COVID-19. This sequence joins TRBV29-1 and TRBJ2-5; TRBD1 is a possible D gene (6 bases). The CDR3 sequence: CSVEPPGQMGTQYF. The CDR3 nucleotides are TGCAGCGTTGAACCCCCGGGACAAATGGGGACCCAGTACTTC.